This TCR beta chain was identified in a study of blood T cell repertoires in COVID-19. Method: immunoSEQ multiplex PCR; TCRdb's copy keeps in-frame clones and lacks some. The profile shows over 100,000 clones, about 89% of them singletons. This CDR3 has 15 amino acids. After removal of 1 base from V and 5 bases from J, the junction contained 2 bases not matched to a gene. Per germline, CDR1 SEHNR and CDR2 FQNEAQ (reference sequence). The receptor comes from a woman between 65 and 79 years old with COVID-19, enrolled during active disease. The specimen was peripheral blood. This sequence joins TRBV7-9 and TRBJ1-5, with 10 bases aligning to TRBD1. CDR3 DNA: TGTGCCAGCAGCTTAGGGACAGGGGGGGATCAGCCCCAGCATTTT. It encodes CASSLGTGGDQPQHF.